This record covers a single T cell receptor (beta chain). No antigen is known for it. TCRdb reprocessed the 5' RACE reads via MiXCR and lists one record per CDR3 protein. The sample records about 370,000 distinct CDR3 sequences, roughly 11% being singletons. This sample was included in a study of T cells after yellow fever vaccination. Study-wide points: There was a possibility that FACS-sorted repertoires contained abundant clonotypes contaminating from the bulk population.

This CDR3 spans 17 amino acids. Trimming shortened V by 0 bases and J by 3 bases, and 16 bases separated the two germline ends. CDR1 and CDR2 from the germline V gene are MNHEY and SVGEGT. This TCR was recovered from a man between 18 and 29 years old who received the YFV17D yellow fever vaccine. Source: PBMCs, taken on the day of the first yellow fever vaccination. The chain joins TRBV6-2 or TRBV6-3 to TRBJ2-3; maybe TRBD2 (6 bases). Here the CDR3 DNA reads TGTGCCAGCAGTTACTCGAGGGACTGGGGATGGACAGATACGCAGTATTTT. Its protein product is CASSYSRDWGWTDTQYF.